The clone carrying this T cell receptor (beta chain) was counted between two and nine times. This entry belongs to a study of blood T cell repertoires in COVID-19. About the study: T cells, B-cell-depleted T cells, or PBMCs supplied cDNA or gDNA.

The germline V and J ends were trimmed by 3 bases and 10 bases, with 13 bases remaining between them. Germline assignment: CDR1 KGHSH and CDR2 LQKENI. The CDR3 runs 13 residues. Here immunoSEQ multiplex PCR was the method, and the copy in TCRdb shows in-frame clones only, minus some. The table has about 140,000 clones, more than 85% seen once. The gene calls are TRBV18 and TRBJ2-1; possible D gene TRBD1, 6 bases. The sequenced sample consisted of peripheral blood. The TCR originated in a human donor in a cohort sampled during active COVID-19. As DNA, the CDR3 is TGTGCCAGCTCACCTAAACAGGGATCCGAGCAGTTCTTC. Its protein is CASSPKQGSEQFF.